Below are 6 T cell receptor beta chains sequenced from a single sample in a study of a mutant IDH1 vaccine in newly diagnosed glioma. Repertoires were generated with immunoSEQ multiplex PCR, while TCRdb's copy carries only in-frame clones and drops some. Altogether 55,000 to 65,000 clones are present, approximately 75% being singletons, with the ten largest covering roughly 5.4%. These receptors lack a known antigen. Time point described: week 47, end of study. A single vaccine dose contained 300 ug of mutant IDH1 20-mer peptide, and topical imiquimod was used with it. Sequenced here: PBMCs, sampled from a glioma patient whose treatment included an IDH1 peptide vaccine. The receptors stem from a man aged 50 to 60 with glioma.

This chain joins TRBV11-2 and TRBJ1-2, with D unresolved. V was pared by 8 bases and J by 6 bases, with 16 bases between. Germline lookup yields CDR1 SGHAT and CDR2 FQNNGV. The CDR3 is 13 amino acids. CDR3 sequence (DNA): TGTGCCAGCTCTGGGGAGGTTGCTAATGGCTACACCTTC. It codes for CASSGEVANGYTF.

The chain is built from TRBV11-1 and TRBJ1-1; 8 bases map to TRBD1. Trimming took 4 bases from V and 10 from J; bases not matched to a gene: 2. CDR1 and CDR2 (germline): SGHAT, FQDESV (reference sequence). The CDR3 is made up of 11 amino acids. The CDR3 DNA reads TGTGCCAGCAGCTCAGGGGGCGGAGCTTTCTTT. It encodes CASSSGGGAFF.

There are a few counts of this clone. V is TRBV19 and J is TRBJ2-7; 7 nucleotides line up with TRBD1. Germline V CDR1 and CDR2: LNHDA, SQIVND (reference sequence). CDR3 size: 15 residues. V was clipped by 3 bases and J by 0 bases; unmatched bases: 5. The CDR3 DNA is TGTGCCAGTAGTATCCGGGACAGCTACTCCTACGAGCAGTACTTC. Protein: CASSIRDSYSYEQYF.

This clone turned up a few times. This chain joins TRBV9 and TRBJ2-3; D uncertain. V lost 0 bases, J lost 6 bases, and 8 bases lay in between. CDR3 size: 13 residues. The germline V gene has CDR1 SGDLS and CDR2 YYNGEE. For the CDR3, the DNA is TGTGCCAGCAGCGTAGATGTTCGGGATACGCAGTATTTT. Translating it yields CASSVDVRDTQYF.

J is TRBJ2-5 and V is TRBV10-3, with TRBD1 matching over 8 bases. The length of the CDR3 is 15 residues. V lost 0 bases and J lost 5; bases outside the gene matches: 5. Per the germline V gene, CDR1 is ENHRY and CDR2 is SYGVKD. CDR3 coding DNA: TGTGCCATCAGTGAGTCCGCAGGGGGCGAGGAGACCCAGTACTTC. This codes for CAISESAGGEETQYF.

This chain joins TRBV6-1 and TRBJ2-1; TRBD1 is a possible D gene (6 bases). The CDR3 covers 12 residues. Looked up from germline, CDR1 is MNHNS and CDR2 is SASEGT. The ends were cut back, 7 bases at V and 8 bases at J, with 12 bases in the middle. CDR3 nucleotides: TGTGCCAGCATGGGGGCGGCGGATGAGCAGTTCTTC. Its protein is CASMGAADEQFF.